One and the same sample provided the 25 T cell receptor beta chains below, sequenced in a study of blood T cell repertoires in COVID-19. The repertoire was sequenced with immunoSEQ multiplex PCR; TCRdb's copy has only in-frame clones and lacks some. This table holds around 270,000 clones, around 90% found once. Sequenced input: PBMCs or T cells enriched from blood (not recorded which). These receptors all come from a woman aged 40 to 49 who had been exposed to COVID-19.

V gene TRBV7-9 combines with J gene TRBJ2-7; D not certain. V was trimmed by 0 bases and J by 3 bases, leaving 12 bases between them. The CDR3 is 15 amino acids. Germline V CDR1 and CDR2: SEHNR, FQNEAQ (reference sequence). CDR3 protein: CASSLARPSGYEQYV. The CDR3 DNA follows: TGTGCCAGCAGCTTAGCGCGTCCGTCAGGCTACGAGCAGTACGTC.

The chain couples TRBV6-2 or TRBV6-3 to TRBJ1-6; 9 nucleotides match TRBD1. This CDR3 region has 16 residues. CDR1 is MNHEY, CDR2 SVGEGT, per germline. Trimming removed 6 bases from V and 7 bases from J; junction bases left unmatched: 10. As DNA, the CDR3 is TGTGCCAGCAGCCCTACTTTTACAGGGGGCAATTCACCCCTCCACTTT. Residues: CASSPTFTGGNSPLHF.

The chain uses TRBV19 and TRBJ1-1; the D is unclear. The CDR3 loop spans 17 amino acids. V lost 4 bases, J lost 0 bases, and 18 bases lay in between. Germline CDR1 is LNHDA and CDR2 is SQIVND (reference sequence). Here the CDR3 DNA reads TGTGCCAGTAGTACCCGCCGGCCGGAGGGTATGAACACTGAAGCTTTCTTT. Its protein is CASSTRRPEGMNTEAFF.

V usage is TRBV2 and J usage is TRBJ2-3, with TRBD2 as a possible D gene (6 bases). The CDR3 is 15 residues long. Germline V gives CDR1 SNHLY, CDR2 FYNNEI. Trimming took 5 bases from V and 3 from J, leaving 15 bases between them. CDR3 coding DNA: TGTGCCAGCAGTCCATTGGGGGGTTGGACAGATACGCAGTATTTT. This sequence encodes CASSPLGGWTDTQYF.

CDR3 nucleotides: TGTGCCAGCAGTTTCCCACGGGCAGGGAATCAGCCCCAGCATTTT. Amino acids: CASSFPRAGNQPQHF. This sequence joins TRBV28 and TRBJ1-5, with a weak D call TRBD1 (5 bases). Trimming pared 3 bases from V and 4 bases from J, leaving 13 bases between. Germline V lookup: CDR1 MDHEN, CDR2 SYDVKM. The CDR3 contains 15 residues. The full variable domain, rest sourced from reference TRBV28 and TRBJ1-5, is DVKVTQSSRYLVKRTGEKVFLECVQDMDHENMFWYRQDPGLGLRLIYFSYDVKMKEKGDIPEGYSVSREKKERFSLILESASTNQTSMYLCASSFPRAGNQPQHFGDGTRLSIL.

This chain connects TRBV5-4 to TRBJ2-7; maybe TRBD1 (6 bases). Deletions cut 3 bases from V and 2 bases from J, with 15 bases between. The length of the CDR3 is 15 residues. Germline values: CDR1 SGHNT, CDR2 YYREEE (reference sequence). As DNA, the CDR3 is TGTGCCAGCAGCTCGTACACAGGGCCTACCTACGAGCAGTACTTC. It is translated as CASSSYTGPTYEQYF.

This clone was seen just once. The chain carries TRBV2 and TRBJ1-1; D is ambiguous. The CDR3 is 14 residues long. Trimming took 1 base from V and 2 from J, leaving 8 bases between them. Germline CDR1 is SNHLY and CDR2 is FYNNEI. The CDR3 DNA follows: TGTGCCAGCAGTGAAGGGCAGATCAACACTGAAGCTTTCTTT. Its protein is CASSEGQINTEAFF.

CDR3 nucleotides: TGTGCCAGCAGCTTAGGGGGGGGCTCGTCTGGAAACACCATATATTTT. It specifies CASSLGGGSSGNTIYF. This chain joins TRBV7-8 and TRBJ1-3; weak D call: TRBD1 (6 bases). V was trimmed by 1 base and J by 1 base, leaving 11 bases between them. This CDR3 is 16 amino acids long. Germline loops: CDR1 SGHVS, CDR2 FQNEAQ.

The chain joins TRBV5-1 to TRBJ2-3; 8 bases agree with TRBD1. The CDR3 loop spans 15 amino acids. With V trimmed by 4 bases and J by 3 bases, 7 bases remained unmatched. Looked up from germline, CDR1 is SGHRS and CDR2 is YFSETQ. The CDR3 DNA reads as TGCGCCAGCAGCCCCGGACAGGGTATAACAGATACGCAGTATTTT. Its protein product is CASSPGQGITDTQYF.

This clone was picked up one time. The V call is TRBV4-2, the J call TRBJ1-4, with 7 bases aligning to TRBD1. V trimming: 0 bases; J trimming: 4 bases; junction bases outside the gene matches: 5. The CDR3 sequence is 16 residues long. Germline CDR1 and CDR2: LGHNA and YNFKEQ. CDR3 nucleotide sequence: TGTGCCAGCAGCCAAGAGGGGGGACAGAGTAATGAAAAACTGTTTTTT. Translated, it gives CASSQEGGQSNEKLFF.

The chain employs TRBV3-1 (or the pseudogene TRBV3-2) and TRBJ1-1, with D perhaps matching TRBD1 (5 bases). V dropped 2 bases and J dropped 4 bases, with 14 bases sitting between them. The CDR3 is 15 amino acids. CDR1 LGHDT and CDR2 YNNKEL come from the germline V gene (reference sequence). As DNA, the CDR3 is TGTGCCAGCAGCCAAAGTCGTGGCAGGGCCACTGAAGCTTTCTTT. Encoded protein: CASSQSRGRATEAFF.

J is TRBJ1-2 and V is TRBV10-2, with D tentatively TRBD1 (5 bases). The germline V and J ends were trimmed by 3 bases and 2 bases, with 13 bases remaining between them. Germline assignment: CDR1 WSHSY and CDR2 SAAADI. This CDR3 has 15 amino acids. For the CDR3, the DNA is TGCGCCAGCAGTGACGTAGGGGCCAGCAACTATGGCTACACCTTC. Amino acids: CASSDVGASNYGYTF.

V is TRBV7-2 and J is TRBJ2-1; 8 bases agree with TRBD2. CDR3 size: 17 residues. From germline, CDR1 is SGHTA and CDR2 FQGNSA. The trim removed 1 base at V and 7 bases at J, leaving 12 bases unmatched. The CDR3 protein is CASSLDLGLAGGNEQFF. CDR3 sequence (DNA): TGTGCCAGCAGCTTAGATCTCGGACTAGCTGGTGGGAATGAGCAGTTCTTC.

This chain joins TRBV6-5 and TRBJ1-4, with 9 bases aligning to TRBD1. The germline V gene has CDR1 MNHEY and CDR2 SVGAGI. The CDR3 length is 14 residues. V lost 2 bases, J lost 10 bases, and 5 bases stayed unmatched. CDR3: CASSYQGTGTKLFF. CDR3 bases: TGTGCCAGCAGTTACCAAGGGACAGGGACAAAACTGTTTTTT.

This chain links TRBV6-2 or TRBV6-3 with TRBJ1-1; a possible D gene is TRBD1 (6 bases). CDR1 and CDR2 from the germline V gene are MNHEY and SVGEGT. V was cut by 4 bases and J by 8 bases, with 20 bases left in between. The CDR3 runs to 15 residues. CDR3: CASSSLGQPDAEAFF. The CDR3 DNA sequence: TGTGCCAGCAGTTCCCTCGGACAGCCAGATGCCGAAGCTTTCTTT.

The gene calls are TRBV9 and TRBJ2-2; the match to TRBD2 covers 11 bases. V shed 3 bases, J shed 0 bases, and the junction held 4 bases outside the gene matches. The germline gives CDR1 SGDLS, CDR2 YYNGEE. This CDR3 is 17 amino acids long. CDR3 DNA: TGTGCCAGCAGCGGAAAGACTAGCGGGACGAACACCGGGGAGCTGTTTTTT. As protein: CASSGKTSGTNTGELFF.

The V and J genes are TRBV2 and TRBJ2-5, with D possibly being TRBD1 (6 bases). The CDR3 runs 14 residues. V was cut by 2 bases and J by 0 bases, with 7 bases left in between. Germline V gives CDR1 SNHLY, CDR2 FYNNEI. CDR3 in amino acids: CASSEQGNQETQYF. The CDR3 DNA reads as TGTGCCAGCAGTGAACAGGGGAACCAAGAGACCCAGTACTTC.

The CDR3 DNA reads TGTGCCAGCTCACCACCGAGGGGGTTGGAGACCCAGTACTTC. Its protein product is CASSPPRGLETQYF. J is TRBJ2-5 and V is TRBV18; TRBD1 is a possible D gene (6 bases). V lost 0 bases and J lost 5, with 10 bases in between. This CDR3 comprises 14 residues. CDR1 is KGHSH, CDR2 LQKENI, per germline. The variable domain in full, with the rest retrieved from reference TRBV18 and TRBJ2-5, is NAGVMQNPRHLVRRRGQEARLRCSPMKGHSHVYWYRQLPEEGLKFMVYLQKENIIDESGMPKERFSAEFPKEGPSILRIQQVVRGDSAAYFCASSPPRGLETQYFGPGTRLLVL.

V gene TRBV28 combines with J gene TRBJ1-3; D is perhaps TRBD1 (6 bases). This CDR3 has 15 amino acids. CDR1 is MDHEN and CDR2 is SYDVKM in the germline V gene. Trimming took 2 bases from V and 8 from J, leaving 16 bases between them. CDR3 DNA: TGTGCCAGCAGTTTAGCTCAGGGGATTAGTGACACCATATATTTT. This sequence encodes CASSLAQGISDTIYF.

This rearrangement joins TRBV11-3 to TRBJ1-5; the D gene is possibly TRBD1 (5 bases). This CDR3 has 14 amino acids. CDR1 and CDR2 (germline): SGHNT, YENEEA. V dropped 2 bases and J dropped 3 bases, with 8 bases sitting between them. This chain's CDR3 is CASSLRGSNQPQHF. In DNA form, the CDR3 reads TGTGCCAGCAGCTTACGGGGGTCCAATCAGCCCCAGCATTTT.

This clone appeared a few times. This chain uses TRBV6-6 with TRBJ1-6, with D tentatively TRBD1 (5 bases). Germline V gene data show CDR1 as MNHNY and CDR2 as SVGAGI (reference sequence). This CDR3 contains 14 residues. With 6 bases removed from V and 4 bases from J, the gap between germline ends came to 10 bases. The CDR3 coding sequence is TGTGCCAGCAGCCGGACAACGTATAATTCACCCCTCCACTTT. Translating it yields CASSRTTYNSPLHF.

This clone has a single count. The junction departs from germline at one end; a sequencing error may be responsible. The sample has other DNA sequences that encode this CDR3 too. The chain combines TRBV5-1 with TRBJ1-3; TRBD1 matches at 11 bases. This CDR3 has 16 residues. Germline V gene lookup returns CDR1 SGHRS and CDR2 YFSETQ. CDR3 DNA sequence: TGTGCCAGCAGCTCCGGGACAGGGGGATCTGGAAACACCATATATTTT. It codes for CASSSGTGGSGNTIYF.

The J gene is TRBJ2-1, the V gene TRBV5-1; D remains unclear. Germline-derived CDR1 and CDR2 are SGHRS and YFSETQ. Trimming took 7 bases from V and 0 from J, leaving 5 bases between them. The CDR3 length is 12 residues. The CDR3 region has the DNA TGCGCCAGCGAGGACTCCTACAATGAGCAGTTCTTC. Translated, it gives CASEDSYNEQFF.

The J gene is TRBJ1-2, the V gene TRBV7-2; 12 bases align to TRBD1. J gave up 0 bases and V 5 bases, and 4 bases lay outside the gene matches. The CDR3 sequence is 16 residues long. The germline CDR1 and CDR2 sequences are SGHTA and FQGNSA. CDR3 DNA sequence: TGTGCCAGCAGCCTCGGGACAGGGGGCTCTAACTATGGCTACACCTTC. Amino acid sequence: CASSLGTGGSNYGYTF.

The V call is TRBV2, the J call TRBJ1-6, with TRBD1 matching 7 bases. The V gene's germline CDR1 is SNHLY and CDR2 FYNNEI. J gave up 10 bases and V 8 bases, and 14 bases lay outside the gene matches. The CDR3 has 15 residues. The CDR3 loop is CASPKGGREKSPLHF. For the CDR3, the DNA is TGTGCCAGCCCCAAAGGGGGCAGGGAGAAATCACCCCTCCACTTT.